The TCR beta chain described here comes from a study of blood T cell repertoires in COVID-19. Overall study: Material from acute and convalescent COVID-19 was sourced from the United States, Italy and Spain. Sources were T cells, B-cell-depleted T cells, or PBMCs; the material itself was cDNA or gDNA.

Recruited during active infection, patients (from Seattle) were subsequently followed longitudinally. As originally analysed: Counts of nucleated cells, estimated from reference gene primer amplification, were obtained. This table comes from immunoSEQ multiplex PCR, and its TCRdb copy is limited to in-frame clones, with some not included. That table furnishes V, J and clone size, whereas the DNA furnished D and trimming. Of about 250,000 clones listed, about 82% are singletons. The sequenced material came from peripheral blood. The receptor was isolated from an elderly woman with COVID-19, enrolled during active disease.

The CDR3 spells CAWNWDSKNIQYF. In DNA, the CDR3 is TGTGCCTGGAACTGGGACTCCAAAAACATTCAGTACTTC. The V call is TRBV30, the J call TRBJ2-4; possibly TRBD2 for D (6 bases). V shed 4 bases and J shed 2 bases, with 9 bases lying between them. Germline CDR1 reads GTSNPN; CDR2 reads SVGIG (reference sequence). This CDR3 region has 13 residues.